This TCR beta chain stems from a study of blood T cell repertoires in COVID-19. Study information: The study drew acute and convalescent COVID-19 samples from the United States, Italy and Spain. PBMCs, B-cell-depleted T cells, or T cells were the source of the cDNA or gDNA that made up the material.

In the original processing: Nucleated cell counts were estimated from reference gene primer amplification. Data came from immunoSEQ multiplex PCR; TCRdb stores just in-frame clones and leaves some out. V and J calls and clone size are those listed in that table; D and trimming were worked out from the DNA. The table lists about 670,000 clones, 75% to 90% of them singletons. The CDR3 contains 15 residues. Germline V gene sequence: CDR1 SGHNT, CDR2 YENEEA. The trim removed 1 base at V and 2 bases at J, leaving 2 bases unmatched. This TCR was recovered from a woman between 18 and 29 years old with acute or convalescent COVID-19. The specimen sequenced was peripheral blood. The rearrangement joins TRBV11-3 to TRBJ2-1; 7 positions match TRBD1. In DNA form, the CDR3 reads TGTGCCAGCAGCTTAGGCGGACAGGCCTACAATGAGCAGTTCTTC. It yields the protein CASSLGGQAYNEQFF. Together with reference TRBV11-3 and TRBJ2-1, the CDR3 gives the full variable domain: EAGVVQSPRYKIIEKKQPVAFWCNPISGHNTLYWYLQNLGQGPELLIRYENEEAVDDSQLPKDRFSAERLKGVDSTLKIQPAELGDSAVYLCASSLGGQAYNEQFFGPGTRLTVL.